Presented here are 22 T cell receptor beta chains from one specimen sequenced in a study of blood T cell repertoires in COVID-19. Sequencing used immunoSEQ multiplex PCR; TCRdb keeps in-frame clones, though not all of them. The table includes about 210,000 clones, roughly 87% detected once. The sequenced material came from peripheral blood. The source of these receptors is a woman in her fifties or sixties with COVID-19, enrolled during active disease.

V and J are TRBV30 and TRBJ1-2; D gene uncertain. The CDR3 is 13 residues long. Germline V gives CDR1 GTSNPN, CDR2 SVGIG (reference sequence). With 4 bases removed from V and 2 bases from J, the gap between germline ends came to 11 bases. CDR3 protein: CAWKPSGNYGYTF. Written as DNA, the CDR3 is TGTGCCTGGAAGCCCTCCGGGAACTATGGCTACACCTTC.

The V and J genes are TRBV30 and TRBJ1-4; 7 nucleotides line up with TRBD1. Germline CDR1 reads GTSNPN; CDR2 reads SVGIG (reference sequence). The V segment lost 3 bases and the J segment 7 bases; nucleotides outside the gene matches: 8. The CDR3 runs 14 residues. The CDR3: CAWSPGTEVEKLFF. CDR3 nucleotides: TGTGCCTGGAGCCCCGGGACAGAAGTTGAAAAACTGTTTTTT.

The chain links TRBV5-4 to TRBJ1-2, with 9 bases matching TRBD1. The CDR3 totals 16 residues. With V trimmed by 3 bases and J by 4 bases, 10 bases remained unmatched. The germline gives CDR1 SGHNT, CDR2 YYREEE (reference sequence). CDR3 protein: CASSSGQGAQSYGYTF. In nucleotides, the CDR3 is TGTGCCAGCAGCTCGGGACAGGGCGCGCAATCCTATGGCTACACCTTC.

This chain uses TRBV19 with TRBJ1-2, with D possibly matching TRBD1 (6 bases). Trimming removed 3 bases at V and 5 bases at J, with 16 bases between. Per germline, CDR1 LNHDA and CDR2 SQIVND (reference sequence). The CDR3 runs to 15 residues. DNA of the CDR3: TGTGCCAGTAGTATTCCCGGGACACGTCTTTATGGCTACACCTTC. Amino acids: CASSIPGTRLYGYTF.

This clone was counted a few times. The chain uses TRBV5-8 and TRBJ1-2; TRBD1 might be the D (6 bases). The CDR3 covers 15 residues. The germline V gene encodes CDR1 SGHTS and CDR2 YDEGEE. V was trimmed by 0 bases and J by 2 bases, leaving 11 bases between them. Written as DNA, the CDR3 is TGTGCCAGCAGCTTGGTCGGGGGGCGGAACTATGGCTACACCTTC. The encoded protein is CASSLVGGRNYGYTF.

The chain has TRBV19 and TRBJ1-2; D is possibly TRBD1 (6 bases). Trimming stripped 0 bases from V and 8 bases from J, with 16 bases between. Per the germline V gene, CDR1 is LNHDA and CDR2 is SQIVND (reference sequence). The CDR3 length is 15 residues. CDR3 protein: CASSIDYRAEGGYTF. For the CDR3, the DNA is TGTGCCAGTAGTATAGACTACAGGGCAGAAGGGGGCTACACCTTC.

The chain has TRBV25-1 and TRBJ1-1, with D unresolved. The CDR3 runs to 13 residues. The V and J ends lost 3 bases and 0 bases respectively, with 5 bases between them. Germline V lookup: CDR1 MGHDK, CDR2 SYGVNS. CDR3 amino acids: CASSDGMNTEAFF. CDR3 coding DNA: TGTGCCAGCAGTGACGGTATGAACACTGAAGCTTTCTTT. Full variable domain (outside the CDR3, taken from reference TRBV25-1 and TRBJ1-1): EADIYQTPRYLVIGTGKKITLECSQTMGHDKMYWYQQDPGMELHLIHYSYGVNSTEKGDLSSESTVSRIRTEHFPLTLESARPSHTSQYLCASSDGMNTEAFFGQGTRLTVV.

The CDR3 sequence is CASSEGTSGREETQYF. For the CDR3, the DNA is TGTGCCAGCAGTGAAGGGACTAGCGGGAGGGAAGAGACCCAGTACTTC. The V call is TRBV6-1, the J call TRBJ2-5, with 15 nucleotides matching TRBD2. CDR1 is MNHNS and CDR2 is SASEGT in the germline V gene. V lost 1 base to trimming and J lost 3 bases; unmatched junction nucleotides: 0. This CDR3 comprises 16 residues.

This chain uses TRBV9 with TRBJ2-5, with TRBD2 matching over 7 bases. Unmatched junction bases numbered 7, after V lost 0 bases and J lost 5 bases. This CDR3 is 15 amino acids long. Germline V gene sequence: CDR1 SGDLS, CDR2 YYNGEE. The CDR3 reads CASSVGARGVETQYF. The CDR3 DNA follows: TGTGCCAGCAGCGTAGGGGCCCGGGGGGTCGAGACCCAGTACTTC.

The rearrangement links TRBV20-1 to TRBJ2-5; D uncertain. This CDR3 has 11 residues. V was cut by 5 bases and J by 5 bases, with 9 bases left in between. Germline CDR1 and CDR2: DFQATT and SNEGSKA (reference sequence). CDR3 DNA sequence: TGCAGTGCTGGCACCCTGGAGACCCAGTACTTC. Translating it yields CSAGTLETQYF.

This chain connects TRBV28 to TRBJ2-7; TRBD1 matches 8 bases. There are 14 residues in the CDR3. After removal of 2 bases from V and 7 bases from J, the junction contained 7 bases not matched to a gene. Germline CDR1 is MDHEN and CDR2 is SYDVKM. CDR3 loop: CASSLGQGWSEQYF. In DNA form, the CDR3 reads TGTGCCAGCAGTTTAGGACAGGGTTGGAGTGAGCAGTACTTC.

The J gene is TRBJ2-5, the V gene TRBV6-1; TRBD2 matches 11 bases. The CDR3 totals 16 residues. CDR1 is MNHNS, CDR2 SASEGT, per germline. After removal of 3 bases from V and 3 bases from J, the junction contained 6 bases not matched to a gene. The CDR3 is CASSEASGGLKETQYF. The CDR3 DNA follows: TGTGCCAGCAGTGAGGCTAGCGGGGGGTTAAAAGAGACCCAGTACTTC.

In DNA form, the CDR3 reads TGTGCCAGCAGCTCCCAGAGTAGCGGGGGAGGTTATGAGCAGTTCTTC. Its protein product is CASSSQSSGGGYEQFF. The chain carries TRBV7-2 and TRBJ2-1, with 9 bases fitting TRBD2. With 4 bases clipped from V and 8 bases from J, the junction kept 12 bases outside the gene matches. The germline V gene encodes CDR1 SGHTA and CDR2 FQGNSA. CDR3 length equals 16 residues.

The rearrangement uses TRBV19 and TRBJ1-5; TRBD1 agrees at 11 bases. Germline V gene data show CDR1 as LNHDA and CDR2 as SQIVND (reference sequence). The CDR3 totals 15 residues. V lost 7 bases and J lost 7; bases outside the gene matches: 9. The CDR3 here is CASMEGQGARQPQHF. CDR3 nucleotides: TGTGCCAGTATGGAAGGACAGGGGGCAAGGCAGCCCCAGCATTTT.

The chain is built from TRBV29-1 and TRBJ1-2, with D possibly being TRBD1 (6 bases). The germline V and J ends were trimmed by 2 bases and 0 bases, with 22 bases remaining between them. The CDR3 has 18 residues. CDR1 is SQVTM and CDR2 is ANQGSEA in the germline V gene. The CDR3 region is CSVESVRGGRLTNYGYTF. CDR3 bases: TGCAGCGTTGAATCTGTTAGGGGGGGACGATTAACTAACTATGGCTACACCTTC.

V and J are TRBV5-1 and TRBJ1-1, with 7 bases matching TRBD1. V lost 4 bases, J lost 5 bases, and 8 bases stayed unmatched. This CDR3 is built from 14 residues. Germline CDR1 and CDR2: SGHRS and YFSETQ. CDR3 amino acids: CASSVTQGSTEAFF. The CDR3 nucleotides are TGCGCCAGCAGCGTAACACAGGGGAGTACTGAAGCTTTCTTT.

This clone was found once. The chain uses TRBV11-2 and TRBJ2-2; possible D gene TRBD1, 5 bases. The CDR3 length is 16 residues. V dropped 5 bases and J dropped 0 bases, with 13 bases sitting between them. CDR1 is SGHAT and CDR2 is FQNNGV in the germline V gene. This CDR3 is CASSVTDNPNTGELFF. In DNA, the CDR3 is TGTGCCAGCAGCGTGACAGATAACCCGAACACCGGGGAGCTGTTTTTT.

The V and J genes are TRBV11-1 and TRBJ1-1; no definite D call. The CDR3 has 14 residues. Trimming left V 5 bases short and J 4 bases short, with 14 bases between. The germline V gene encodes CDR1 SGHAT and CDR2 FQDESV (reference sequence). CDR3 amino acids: CASSPRSEGTEAFF. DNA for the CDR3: TGTGCCAGCAGCCCCAGAAGCGAGGGCACTGAAGCTTTCTTT.

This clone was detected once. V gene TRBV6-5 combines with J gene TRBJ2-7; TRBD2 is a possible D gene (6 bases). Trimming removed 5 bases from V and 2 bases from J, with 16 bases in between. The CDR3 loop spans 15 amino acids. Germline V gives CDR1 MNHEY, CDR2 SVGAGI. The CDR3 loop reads CASSPGVTDTYEQYF. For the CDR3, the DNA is TGTGCCAGCAGTCCGGGAGTGACCGATACCTACGAGCAGTACTTC.

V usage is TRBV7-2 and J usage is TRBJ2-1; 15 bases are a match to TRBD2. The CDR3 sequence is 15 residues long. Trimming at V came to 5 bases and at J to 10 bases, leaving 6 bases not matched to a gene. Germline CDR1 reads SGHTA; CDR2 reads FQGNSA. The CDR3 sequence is CASSRTSGGAWEQFF. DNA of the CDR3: TGTGCCAGCAGCCGGACTAGCGGGGGGGCATGGGAGCAGTTCTTC.

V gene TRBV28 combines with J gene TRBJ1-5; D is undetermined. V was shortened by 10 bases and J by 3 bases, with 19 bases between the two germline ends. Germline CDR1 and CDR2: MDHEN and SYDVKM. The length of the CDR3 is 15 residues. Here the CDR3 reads CATTDGGDLNQPQHF. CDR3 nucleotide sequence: TGTGCCACAACCGATGGCGGAGACCTCAATCAGCCCCAGCATTTT. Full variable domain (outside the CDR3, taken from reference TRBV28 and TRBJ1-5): DVKVTQSSRYLVKRTGEKVFLECVQDMDHENMFWYRQDPGLGLRLIYFSYDVKMKEKGDIPEGYSVSREKKERFSLILESASTNQTSMYLCATTDGGDLNQPQHFGDGTRLSIL.

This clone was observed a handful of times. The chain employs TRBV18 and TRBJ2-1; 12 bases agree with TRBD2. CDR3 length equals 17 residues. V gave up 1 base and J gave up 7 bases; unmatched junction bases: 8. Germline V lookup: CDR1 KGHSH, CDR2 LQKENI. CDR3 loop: CASSPLQTSGGKNEQFF. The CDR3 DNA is TGTGCCAGCTCACCACTACAGACTAGCGGGGGAAAAAATGAGCAGTTCTTC.